Following are 15 T cell receptor beta chains from one sample sequenced in a study of neoadjuvant anti-PD-1 for oral cavity cancer. The time point is: after neoadjuvant nivolumab, at surgical resection. The table came from immunoSEQ multiplex PCR; TCRdb's copy has only in-frame clones and leaves some out. The sample includes roughly 9,000 clones, about 61% seen only once; the top ten take about 4.5%. Specimen: PBMCs, collected after nivolumab (anti-PD-1) treatment. The source is a person aged 35-80 years with oral cavity squamous cell carcinoma.

V usage is TRBV30 and J usage is TRBJ2-1; D possibly corresponds to TRBD1 (6 bases). The V gene lost 0 bases and the J gene lost 10 bases, with 10 bases spanning the gap. The CDR3 runs 12 residues. Germline V gene data show CDR1 as GTSNPN and CDR2 as SVGIG (reference sequence). CDR3: CAWSVSRGEQFF. The CDR3 coding sequence is TGTGCCTGGAGTGTTTCCAGGGGCGAGCAGTTCTTC.

The J gene is TRBJ2-4, the V gene TRBV5-1, with D unclear. Germline loops: CDR1 SGHRS, CDR2 YFSETQ. Between the trimmed V and J ends, which lost 4 bases and 8 bases, there was a span of 7 bases. The CDR3 consists of 11 residues. The DNA for the CDR3 is TGCGCCAGCAGCGATCTGGACATTCAGTACTTC. Translating gives CASSDLDIQYF.

V usage is TRBV27 and J usage is TRBJ2-4, with D perhaps TRBD1 (5 bases). This CDR3 spans 15 amino acids. Trimming left V 8 bases short and J 0 bases short, with 14 bases between. The germline CDR1 and CDR2 sequences are MNHEY and SMNVEV (reference sequence). The CDR3 protein is CASRSQVLAKNIQYF. The DNA for the CDR3 is TGTGCCAGCCGATCACAGGTGCTAGCCAAAAACATTCAGTACTTC.

The rearrangement uses TRBV6-1 and TRBJ1-6; tentative D call: TRBD1 (5 bases). CDR1 MNHNS and CDR2 SASEGT come from the germline V gene. The V gene lost 1 base and the J gene lost 10 bases, with 11 bases spanning the gap. The CDR3 extends over 14 amino acids. CDR3 in amino acids: CASSEVRAGSPLHF. The CDR3 coding sequence is TGTGCCAGCAGTGAAGTCAGGGCCGGCTCACCCCTCCACTTT.

This clone was seen a few times. The V gene is TRBV9, the J gene TRBJ1-4; 8 bases fit TRBD1. Germline assignment: CDR1 SGDLS and CDR2 YYNGEE. The CDR3 runs to 18 residues. Germline trimming cut 3 bases from V and 2 bases from J; bases unmatched to any gene: 12. CDR3 protein: CASSAPDRGAGTNEKLFF. CDR3 coding DNA: TGTGCCAGCAGCGCTCCCGACAGGGGAGCTGGTACTAATGAAAAACTGTTTTTT.

The chain is built from TRBV10-1 and TRBJ2-3, with a weak D call TRBD2 (6 bases). Germline CDR1 reads WNHNN; CDR2 reads SYGVQD (reference sequence). The CDR3 has 13 residues. The V gene lost 3 bases and the J gene lost 7 bases, with 11 bases spanning the gap. The CDR3 region is CASSEAGTNTQYF. DNA for the CDR3: TGCGCCAGCAGTGAAGCGGGTACTAATACGCAGTATTTT.

This chain connects TRBV15 to TRBJ1-1; D is uncertain. CDR1 is LNHNV and CDR2 is YYDKDF in the germline V gene (reference sequence). This CDR3 contains 13 residues. Between the trimmed V and J ends, which lost 1 base and 1 base, there was a span of 4 bases. The CDR3 here is CATSRGENTEAFF. The CDR3 DNA reads as TGTGCCACCAGCAGAGGGGAGAACACTGAAGCTTTCTTT.

The chain has TRBV7-2 and TRBJ1-1; D is undetermined. Germline V gene sequence: CDR1 SGHTA, CDR2 FQGNSA. There are 17 residues in the CDR3. The ends were cut back, 2 bases at V and 0 bases at J, with 16 bases in the middle. The CDR3 DNA sequence: TGTGCCAGCAGCTTACGCAGGCCCGCGGGGATGAACACTGAAGCTTTCTTT. Protein: CASSLRRPAGMNTEAFF.

CDR3 region: CASSYTGGKIYGYTF. The CDR3 bases are TGTGCCAGCAGTTACACAGGGGGGAAAATCTATGGCTACACCTTC. The chain uses TRBV6-5 and TRBJ1-2, with 8 bases fitting TRBD1. The germline V gene encodes CDR1 MNHEY and CDR2 SVGAGI. The CDR3 totals 15 residues. J gave up 4 bases and V 2 bases, and 6 bases lay outside the gene matches.

V usage is TRBV10-1 and J usage is TRBJ2-7, with D unclear. Germline loops: CDR1 WNHNN, CDR2 SYGVQD (reference sequence). The CDR3 is 11 residues long. Trimming pared 8 bases from V and 2 bases from J, leaving 7 bases between. CDR3 in amino acids: CASGQTYEQYF. The CDR3 nucleotides are TGCGCCAGCGGGCAAACCTACGAGCAGTACTTC.

This chain links TRBV6-5 with TRBJ1-6; D is possibly TRBD1 (6 bases). The germline V and J ends were trimmed by 7 bases and 9 bases, with 16 bases remaining between them. The CDR3 covers 14 residues. Germline V gives CDR1 MNHEY, CDR2 SVGAGI. As DNA, the CDR3 is TGTGCCAGCACTTTTAGGGGGGGTAGTTCACCCCTCCACTTT. Protein product: CASTFRGGSSPLHF.

This clone has only a few counts. The chain is built from TRBV6-6 and TRBJ1-2; no clear D gene. Germline V CDR1 and CDR2: MNHNY, SVGAGI (reference sequence). The V end was cut by 4 bases, the J end by 6 bases, with 12 bases between. This CDR3 spans 13 amino acids. CDR3 DNA: TGTGCCAGCAGTTTCGGCCCGACGAATGGCTACACCTTC. It encodes CASSFGPTNGYTF.

The chain employs TRBV30 and TRBJ1-1; no reliable D call. The germline V gene encodes CDR1 GTSNPN and CDR2 SVGIG (reference sequence). V dropped 3 bases and J dropped 4 bases, with 15 bases sitting between them. The CDR3 extends over 14 amino acids. The CDR3 DNA reads as TGTGCCTGGAGCGCCCCAGAGGGAGGCACTGAAGCTTTCTTT. Protein: CAWSAPEGGTEAFF.

The gene calls are TRBV28 and TRBJ1-5; 12 bases map to TRBD1. CDR3 length: 15 residues. Trimming removed 8 bases from V and 7 bases from J; junction bases left unmatched: 9. Germline V gene sequence: CDR1 MDHEN, CDR2 SYDVKM. In nucleotides, the CDR3 is TGTGCCAGCGGCCCGGGACAGGGGGCCATGCAGCCCCAGCATTTT. This codes for CASGPGQGAMQPQHF.

This chain joins TRBV28 and TRBJ2-7; D might be TRBD1 or TRBD2, each matching 5 bases. Germline lookup yields CDR1 MDHEN and CDR2 SYDVKM. The V gene lost 8 bases and the J gene lost 1 base, with 15 bases spanning the gap. The CDR3 is 14 amino acids. The CDR3 DNA is TGTGCCAGCGGGGACGGCCGTCTTTCCTACGAGCAGTACTTC. This sequence encodes CASGDGRLSYEQYF.